This TCR beta chain came from a study of cytomegalovirus exposure and HLA in healthy donors. Notes on the study in general: DRB1 showed the most TCR associations and HLA-C the fewest in a later analysis, as rates varied by HLA locus. Association of a missense DCLRE1C variant with TCR beta V- and J-gene trimming was reported in a later analysis.

In regard to this clone: The antigen is undetermined.

V gave up 3 bases and J gave up 11 bases; unmatched junction bases: 9. CDR3 length: 13 residues. CDR1 MDHEN and CDR2 SYDVKM come from the germline V gene. It was with 60 Vbeta and 13 Jbeta primers that the PCR ran. Some clones are missing from TCRdb's copy, which holds only in-frame ones; the method was immunoSEQ multiplex PCR. The sample holds hundreds of thousands of clones, around 73% seen once. This TCR was recovered from a male donor in good health and CMV-seronegative. The chain uses TRBV28 and TRBJ1-1, with 7 bases that match TRBD1. Sequencing used PBMCs. This chain's CDR3 is CASSFRQGVTAFF. The CDR3 DNA reads as TGTGCCAGCAGTTTTCGGCAGGGGGTGACGGCTTTCTTT. The full variable domain, completed using reference TRBV28 and TRBJ1-1, is DVKVTQSSRYLVKRTGEKVFLECVQDMDHENMFWYRQDPGLGLRLIYFSYDVKMKEKGDIPEGYSVSREKKERFSLILESASTNQTSMYLCASSFRQGVTAFFGQGTRLTVV.